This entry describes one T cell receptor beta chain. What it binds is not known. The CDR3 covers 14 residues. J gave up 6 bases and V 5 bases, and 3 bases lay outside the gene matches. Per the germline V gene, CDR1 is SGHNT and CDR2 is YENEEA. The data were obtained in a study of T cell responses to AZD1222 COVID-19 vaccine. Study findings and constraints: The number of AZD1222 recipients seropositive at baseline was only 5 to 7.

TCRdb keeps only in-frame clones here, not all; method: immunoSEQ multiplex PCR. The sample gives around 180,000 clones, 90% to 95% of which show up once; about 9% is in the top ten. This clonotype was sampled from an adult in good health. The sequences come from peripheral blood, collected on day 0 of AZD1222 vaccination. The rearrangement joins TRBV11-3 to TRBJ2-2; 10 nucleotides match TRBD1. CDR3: CASSPGQGAGELFF. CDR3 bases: TGTGCCAGCAGCCCCGGACAGGGGGCCGGGGAGCTGTTTTTT.